The 24 T cell receptor beta chains given below trace back to one sample, sequenced in a study of T cell responses to AZD1222 COVID-19 vaccine. Using immunoSEQ multiplex PCR, the repertoire was profiled, and TCRdb retains in-frame clones only, with some absent. The sample includes about 160,000 clones, around 93% of them seen just once. The source was peripheral blood, collected on day 0 of AZD1222 vaccination. These receptors originate from an adult in good health.

The chain recombines TRBV28 with TRBJ2-5; 8 nucleotides align to TRBD2. From germline, CDR1 is MDHEN and CDR2 SYDVKM. This CDR3 has 15 amino acids. Trimming at V came to 3 bases and at J to 5 bases, leaving 8 bases not matched to a gene. The chain's CDR3 is CASSFISGSRETQYF. CDR3 coding DNA: TGTGCCAGCAGTTTCATCAGCGGGAGTCGGGAGACCCAGTACTTC.

The gene calls are TRBV28 and TRBJ1-1, with D unclear. Germline loops: CDR1 MDHEN, CDR2 SYDVKM. V was trimmed by 7 bases and J by 5 bases, leaving 26 bases between them. The CDR3 has 17 amino acids. The CDR3 coding sequence is TGTGCCAGCACCCCCCTATCGGCAGCTACATGGGGTACTGAAGCTTTCTTT. Translated: CASTPLSAATWGTEAFF.

This clone appeared once. The CDR3: CASSLERSSLLGQFF. The CDR3 DNA follows: TGTGCCAGCAGCTTAGAACGGTCTTCGCTCCTTGGGCAGTTCTTC. The V gene is TRBV7-2, the J gene TRBJ2-1; D not certain. The CDR3 covers 15 residues. Germline-derived CDR1 and CDR2 are SGHTA and FQGNSA. The V end lost 1 base, the J end lost 12 bases, and 19 bases lay between the germline ends.

The rearrangement links TRBV7-2 to TRBJ1-1, with TRBD1 identical over 10 bases. Germline CDR1 reads SGHTA; CDR2 reads FQGNSA. V trimming: 3 bases; J trimming: 4 bases; junction bases outside the gene matches: 8. The CDR3 loop spans 16 amino acids. This CDR3 is CASSLLGTGVSTEAFF. The DNA for the CDR3 is TGTGCCAGCAGCTTGCTGGGGACAGGGGTGAGCACTGAAGCTTTCTTT.

V and J are TRBV6-5 and TRBJ2-7, with a weak D call TRBD1 (5 bases). There are 15 residues in the CDR3. Trimming shortened V by 2 bases and J by 4 bases, and 15 bases separated the two germline ends. CDR1 and CDR2 (germline): MNHEY, SVGAGI. This chain's CDR3 is CASSYRRQQRYEQYF. The CDR3 DNA reads TGTGCCAGCAGTTACCGTAGACAGCAAAGGTACGAGCAGTACTTC.

This clone was seen many times. The chain uses TRBV12-5 and TRBJ2-1; tentatively, D is TRBD1 (6 bases). Germline assignment: CDR1 LGHNT and CDR2 FRNRAP. CDR3 length: 12 residues. The germline V and J ends were trimmed by 6 bases and 10 bases, with 13 bases remaining between them. The CDR3 DNA follows: TGTGCTAGTGGAACCCCCGGGACAGAGCAGTTCTTC. Translated: CASGTPGTEQFF.

The rearrangement uses TRBV30 and TRBJ1-2, with 9 nucleotides matching TRBD1. The CDR3 is 15 residues long. In germline, CDR1 is GTSNPN, CDR2 SVGIG (reference sequence). Trimming removed 4 bases from V and 5 bases from J; junction bases left unmatched: 11. The chain's CDR3 is CAWKARDRDFYGYTF. For the CDR3, the DNA is TGTGCCTGGAAGGCTAGGGACAGGGATTTTTATGGCTACACCTTC.

V is TRBV7-9 and J is TRBJ1-3, with unresolved D. The CDR3 spans 13 residues. Trimming removed 5 bases from V and 9 bases from J, with 14 bases in between. Germline V gene lookup returns CDR1 SEHNR and CDR2 FQNEAQ (reference sequence). CDR3 sequence: CASSINVESTIYF. CDR3 bases: TGTGCCAGCAGCATTAATGTAGAGAGCACCATATATTTT.

The chain joins TRBV2 to TRBJ1-1; unclear D gene. The CDR3 is 12 residues long. V was pared by 6 bases and J by 3 bases, with 8 bases between. In germline, CDR1 is SNHLY, CDR2 FYNNEI. In DNA, the CDR3 is TGTGCCAGCAGCCCTGAACACACTGAAGCTTTCTTT. Amino acids: CASSPEHTEAFF.

This rearrangement joins TRBV13 to TRBJ1-5; 7 nucleotides agree with TRBD1. J gave up 7 bases and V 5 bases, and 8 bases lay outside the gene matches. CDR3 length: 14 residues. CDR1 and CDR2 from the germline V gene are PRHDT and FYEKMQ (reference sequence). In DNA form, the CDR3 reads TGTGCCAGCAGCAACAGGGGAACAGGACAGCCCCAGCATTTT. Translating it yields CASSNRGTGQPQHF.

V gene TRBV19 combines with J gene TRBJ1-5, with TRBD1 as a possible D gene (5 bases). Trimming removed 3 bases from V and 6 bases from J, with 15 bases in between. This CDR3 contains 15 residues. Germline values: CDR1 LNHDA, CDR2 SQIVND (reference sequence). The chain's CDR3 is CASSITREVSQPQHF. CDR3 in DNA: TGTGCCAGTAGTATCACCAGGGAGGTCAGTCAGCCCCAGCATTTT.

The CDR3 here is CSVEGVLYTEAFF. The CDR3, as DNA: TGCAGCGTGGAGGGGGTTCTGTACACTGAAGCTTTCTTT. The chain uses TRBV29-1 and TRBJ1-1, with D maybe TRBD1 (6 bases). Trimming took 6 bases from V and 3 from J, leaving 14 bases between them. Germline-derived CDR1 and CDR2 are SQVTM and ANQGSEA. CDR3 size: 13 residues.

This rearrangement joins TRBV1 to TRBJ2-7; TRBD2 is the table's D call, not checked against the DNA. TRBV1 is marked as a pseudogene. The CDR3 totals 16 residues. The CDR3 protein is CTSSQRTSGRPYEQYF. DNA for the CDR3: TGCACCAGCAGCCAAAGGACTAGCGGGAGACCCTACGAGCAGTACTTC.

The V call is TRBV30, the J call TRBJ1-1; 7 bases line up with TRBD1. V gave up 4 bases and J gave up 3 bases; unmatched junction bases: 17. Germline CDR1 reads GTSNPN; CDR2 reads SVGIG (reference sequence). This CDR3 is 17 amino acids long. The CDR3 region is CAWTTDDLRGRYTEAFF. DNA for the CDR3: TGTGCCTGGACTACCGATGATCTCAGGGGGAGGTACACTGAAGCTTTCTTT. Full variable domain (missing parts from reference TRBV30 and TRBJ1-1): SQTIHQWPATLVQPVGSPLSLECTVEGTSNPNLYWYRQAAGRGLQLLFYSVGIGQISSEVPQNLSASRPQDRQFILSSKKLLLSDSGFYLCAWTTDDLRGRYTEAFFGQGTRLTVV.

The chain is built from TRBV28 and TRBJ2-3; TRBD2 agrees at 7 bases. In germline, CDR1 is MDHEN, CDR2 SYDVKM. The CDR3 consists of 17 residues. V lost 4 bases and J lost 6; bases outside the gene matches: 16. For the CDR3, the DNA is TGTGCCAGCAGTTATCCTAAAAGCGGGACGCGCTTTGATACGCAGTATTTT. It specifies CASSYPKSGTRFDTQYF.

The CDR3 region has the DNA TGTGCCAGCAGCTTATGGACTGATGAAGCTTTCTTT. Translation gives CASSLWTDEAFF. The V call is TRBV7-2, the J call TRBJ1-1, with no clear D. The CDR3 consists of 12 residues. Germline CDR1 SGHTA, CDR2 FQGNSA. V gave up 2 bases and J gave up 7 bases, with 8 bases separating them.

The chain joins TRBV5-5 to TRBJ2-1, with a tentative D call TRBD2 (5 bases). Germline-derived CDR1 and CDR2 are SGHKS and YYEKEE (reference sequence). V lost 3 bases and J lost 4, with 11 bases in between. This CDR3 region has 14 residues. CDR3 loop: CASSSSGMYNEQFF. The CDR3, as DNA: TGTGCCAGCAGCTCTTCCGGGATGTACAATGAGCAGTTCTTC.

J is TRBJ1-4 and V is TRBV28; D perhaps matches TRBD1 (5 bases). This CDR3 region has 14 residues. Trimming removed 5 bases at V and 2 bases at J, with 9 bases between. Germline CDR1 and CDR2: MDHEN and SYDVKM. CDR3 amino acids: CASSLQVTNEKLFF. The CDR3 region has the DNA TGTGCCAGCAGTCTACAGGTTACTAATGAAAAACTGTTTTTT.

The sample holds a few counts of this clone. This rearrangement joins TRBV3-1 (or the pseudogene TRBV3-2) to TRBJ2-7; D remains unclear. Germline V lookup: CDR1 LGHDT, CDR2 YNNKEL (reference sequence). The V and J ends lost 3 bases and 3 bases respectively, with 9 bases between them. CDR3 size: 13 residues. The CDR3 is CASSQGFFYEQYF. In DNA, the CDR3 is TGTGCCAGCAGCCAGGGATTCTTCTACGAGCAGTACTTC.

CDR3 loop: CAWSVRDQAFF. CDR3 bases: TGTGCCTGGAGCGTCCGGGACCAGGCTTTCTTT. The chain uses TRBV30 and TRBJ1-1, with D perhaps matching TRBD1 (5 bases). This CDR3 has 11 residues. Trimming took off 3 bases at V and 11 bases at J, with 13 bases between the two ends. Germline CDR1 GTSNPN, CDR2 SVGIG (reference sequence).

This sequence joins TRBV30 and TRBJ1-3, with unresolved D. Germline V gene data show CDR1 as GTSNPN and CDR2 as SVGIG (reference sequence). The V end was cut by 4 bases, the J end by 0 bases, with 16 bases between. CDR3 length: 16 residues. The CDR3 here is CAWTPLGVHSGNTIYF. In nucleotides, the CDR3 is TGTGCCTGGACCCCCCTAGGAGTACACTCTGGAAACACCATATATTTT.

This sequence joins TRBV30 and TRBJ1-1; 8 positions match TRBD1. Looked up from germline, CDR1 is GTSNPN and CDR2 is SVGIG (reference sequence). CDR3 length: 14 amino acids. The J segment lost 4 bases and the V segment lost 2 bases, leaving 6 bases of the junction unmatched. DNA of the CDR3: TGTGCCTGGAGTACCGGGACAGGTACCACTGAAGCTTTCTTT. This translates into CAWSTGTGTTEAFF.

The chain joins TRBV7-2 to TRBJ2-2, with 7 bases that match TRBD2. J gave up 5 bases and V 2 bases, and 2 bases lay outside the gene matches. Germline-derived CDR1 and CDR2 are SGHTA and FQGNSA. This CDR3 has 14 residues. The CDR3 loop is CASSLRTRTGELFF. In DNA form, the CDR3 reads TGTGCCAGCAGCTTAAGGACTAGAACCGGGGAGCTGTTTTTT.

This chain links TRBV12-3 or TRBV12-4 with TRBJ1-1; D is perhaps TRBD1 (6 bases). The CDR3 is 13 residues long. The ends were cut back, 4 bases at V and 8 bases at J, with 14 bases in the middle. The CDR3 spells CASSSGEAREAFF. The CDR3 DNA is TGTGCCAGCAGTTCAGGGGAAGCCAGGGAAGCTTTCTTT.